This T cell receptor (beta chain) was found in a study of T cell responses to AZD1222 COVID-19 vaccine. This clone has just a few counts. Its antigen is as yet unknown. Study-level points and caveats: Donors were mostly white British, more females; clonal diversity possibly underestimated.

V shed 5 bases and J 5 bases; nucleotides not matched to a gene: 8. Germline V gene sequence: CDR1 MNHEY, CDR2 SVGAGI. The CDR3 runs 14 residues. The data were produced by immunoSEQ multiplex PCR, yet TCRdb's version contains in-frame clones alone and is incomplete. Of 150,000 to 200,000 clones in the sample, around 90% were seen once. The receptor was isolated from an adult who received the AZD1222 COVID-19 vaccine. The starting material was peripheral blood, obtained 28 days after the second AZD1222 dose. The chain combines TRBV6-5 with TRBJ1-2, with 7 bases matching TRBD1. The chain's CDR3 is CASSTRVRGYGYTF. The CDR3 DNA reads as TGTGCCAGCAGTACTCGGGTCAGGGGGTATGGCTACACCTTC.